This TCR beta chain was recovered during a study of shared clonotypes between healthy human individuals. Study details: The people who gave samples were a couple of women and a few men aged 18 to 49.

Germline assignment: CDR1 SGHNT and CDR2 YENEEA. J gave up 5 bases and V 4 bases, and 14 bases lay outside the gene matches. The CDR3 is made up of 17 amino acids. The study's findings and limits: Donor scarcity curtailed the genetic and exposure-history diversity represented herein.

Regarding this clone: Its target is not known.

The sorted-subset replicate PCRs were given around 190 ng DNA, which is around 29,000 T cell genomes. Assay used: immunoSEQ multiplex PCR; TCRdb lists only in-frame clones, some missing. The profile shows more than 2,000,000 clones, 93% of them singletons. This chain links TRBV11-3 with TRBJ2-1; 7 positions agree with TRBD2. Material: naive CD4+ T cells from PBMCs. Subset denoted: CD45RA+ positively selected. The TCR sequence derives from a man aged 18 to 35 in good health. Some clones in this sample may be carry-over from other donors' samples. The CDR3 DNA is TGTGCCAGCAGCTCCGGACCTAACGGGAGGTCACACAATGAGCAGTTCTTC. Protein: CASSSGPNGRSHNEQFF.